Shown below are 27 T cell receptor beta chains from a single sample sequenced in a study of CD8 T cells in ankylosing spondylitis. General study results and limits: Seven to nine highly homologous variants formed a TCR beta motif that appeared characteristic of ankylosing spondylitis blood.

TCRdb called the 5' RACE reads again in MiXCR, with one record for every CDR3 protein. The data show around 540,000 distinct CDR3 sequences, with more than 9.5% seen just once and approximately 7% held by the top ten. Which antigens these TCRs recognize remains unknown. Source material: blood, either unsorted or a sorted T cell fraction (not recorded which). These receptors were taken from a male donor with ankylosing spondylitis.

The chain links TRBV3-1 to TRBJ2-2; D gene uncertain. The CDR3 runs to 15 residues. Germline lookup yields CDR1 LGHDT and CDR2 YNNKEL (reference sequence). V lost 4 bases and J lost 5, with 14 bases in between. The CDR3 protein is CASSPLLGGTGELFF. CDR3 sequence (DNA): TGTGCCAGCAGCCCCCTGTTAGGTGGGACCGGGGAGCTGTTTTTT. The entire variable domain, with the rest obtained from reference TRBV3-1 and TRBJ2-2, is as follows: DTAVSQTPKYLVTQMGNDKSIKCEQNLGHDTMYWYKQDSKKFLKIMFSYNNKELIINETVPNRFSPKSPDKAHLNLHINSLELGDSAVYFCASSPLLGGTGELFFGEGSRLTVL.

This clonotype was seen a few times. This chain joins TRBV7-2 and TRBJ1-3, with unresolved D. The CDR3 sequence is 11 residues long. Germline lookup yields CDR1 SGHTA and CDR2 FQGNSA. V was clipped by 6 bases and J by 10 bases, with 10 bases between them. Here the CDR3 reads CASSQSSTIYF. CDR3 nucleotide sequence: TGTGCCAGCAGTCAGTCCTCGACCATATATTTT.

The chain is built from TRBV3-1 and TRBJ2-1, with TRBD2 matching over 8 bases. The CDR3 loop spans 18 amino acids. Per germline, CDR1 LGHDT and CDR2 YNNKEL (reference sequence). V shed 0 bases, J shed 3 bases, and the junction held 10 bases outside the gene matches. The CDR3 loop is CASSQDIGLAPNYNEQFF. In DNA, the CDR3 is TGTGCCAGCAGCCAAGATATCGGACTAGCCCCCAACTACAATGAGCAGTTCTTC.

This clonotype has just a few counts. The chain links TRBV19 to TRBJ1-2, with 10 bases identical to TRBD1. Trimming at V came to 3 bases and at J to 2 bases, leaving 6 bases not matched to a gene. The CDR3 is 16 amino acids. From germline, CDR1 is LNHDA and CDR2 SQIVND (reference sequence). The CDR3 nucleotides are TGTGCCAGTAGTATTGAGGACAGGGGGACCAACTATGGCTACACCTTC. Translation gives CASSIEDRGTNYGYTF. Looking up the rest from reference TRBV19 and TRBJ1-2 gives the full variable domain: DGGITQSPKYLFRKEGQNVTLSCEQNLNHDAMYWYRQDPGQGLRLIYYSQIVNDFQKGDIAEGYSVSREKKESFPLTVTSAQKNPTAFYLCASSIEDRGTNYGYTFGSGTRLTVV.

This clonotype has a count of ten or more. The J gene is TRBJ2-7, the V gene TRBV28; TRBD1 aligns across 11 bases. The trim removed 6 bases at V and 6 bases at J, leaving 13 bases unmatched. The CDR3 loop spans 16 amino acids. Per the germline V gene, CDR1 is MDHEN and CDR2 is SYDVKM. The CDR3 sequence is CASRRTGGASLGEQYF. DNA for the CDR3: TGTGCCAGCAGGAGGACAGGGGGCGCCTCTCTGGGCGAGCAGTACTTC. Complete variable domain (other parts from reference TRBV28 and TRBJ2-7): DVKVTQSSRYLVKRTGEKVFLECVQDMDHENMFWYRQDPGLGLRLIYFSYDVKMKEKGDIPEGYSVSREKKERFSLILESASTNQTSMYLCASRRTGGASLGEQYFGPGTRLTVT.

The V and J genes are TRBV7-2 and TRBJ2-5; 7 nucleotides match TRBD2. CDR3 length: 16 amino acids. Germline lookup yields CDR1 SGHTA and CDR2 FQGNSA. Trimming took 5 bases from V and 5 from J; bases not matched to a gene: 14. CDR3 sequence (DNA): TGTGCCAGCAGCCAAATGTCAGGGAGGGCCGAGGAGACCCAGTACTTC. It codes for CASSQMSGRAEETQYF.

This rearrangement joins TRBV20-1 to TRBJ2-2, with D maybe TRBD1 (5 bases). This CDR3 contains 15 residues. The germline V and J ends were trimmed by 7 bases and 5 bases, with 20 bases remaining between them. The germline V gene encodes CDR1 DFQATT and CDR2 SNEGSKA (reference sequence). CDR3 amino acids: CSVSPLGQVTGELFF. The CDR3 DNA follows: TGCAGTGTTAGTCCCCTGGGGCAAGTTACCGGGGAGCTGTTTTTT.

The chain recombines TRBV19 with TRBJ2-1; D possibly corresponds to TRBD2 (6 bases). V was cut by 5 bases and J by 5 bases, with 25 bases left in between. Germline V lookup: CDR1 LNHDA, CDR2 SQIVND (reference sequence). The CDR3 spans 18 residues. CDR3 nucleotide sequence: TGTGCCAGTAGTCCGCAGCGGAGACTAGGGTTTAGAAACAATGAGCAGTTCTTC. Its translation is CASSPQRRLGFRNNEQFF.

This clonotype was counted at least ten times. V gene TRBV27 combines with J gene TRBJ2-7; TRBD2 agrees at 11 bases. After removal of 5 bases from V and 2 bases from J, the junction contained 17 bases not matched to a gene. The CDR3 length is 19 residues. Looked up from germline, CDR1 is MNHEY and CDR2 is SMNVEV (reference sequence). CDR3: CASSTAGTATSGRPYEQYF. The CDR3 region has the DNA TGTGCCAGCAGTACAGCCGGGACAGCTACTAGCGGGAGACCCTACGAGCAGTACTTC.

In this sample, this clonotype turned up a few times. This chain connects TRBV5-1 to TRBJ1-1; no clear D gene. This CDR3 spans 14 amino acids. CDR1 is SGHRS, CDR2 YFSETQ, per germline. The V end was cut by 1 base, the J end by 1 base, with 8 bases between. This chain's CDR3 is CASSLLERNTEAFF. In DNA, the CDR3 is TGCGCCAGCAGCTTGTTGGAACGGAACACTGAAGCTTTCTTT. Full variable domain (missing parts from reference TRBV5-1 and TRBJ1-1): KAGVTQTPRYLIKTRGQQVTLSCSPISGHRSVSWYQQTPGQGLQFLFEYFSETQRNKGNFPGRFSGRQFSNSRSEMNVSTLELGDSALYLCASSLLERNTEAFFGQGTRLTVV.

Many counts were recorded for this clonotype. This sequence joins TRBV5-1 and TRBJ1-5; 7 bases fit TRBD1. Germline assignment: CDR1 SGHRS and CDR2 YFSETQ. With 5 bases clipped from V and 5 bases from J, the junction kept 4 bases outside the gene matches. The CDR3 totals 13 residues. The CDR3 DNA sequence: TGCGCCAGCAGGGCAGGGGGAGATCAGCCCCAGCATTTT. It yields the protein CASRAGGDQPQHF.

This clonotype appeared a few times. This chain uses TRBV7-8 with TRBJ2-1; no firm D call. CDR1 and CDR2 (germline): SGHVS, FQNEAQ. V dropped 5 bases and J dropped 9 bases, with 8 bases sitting between them. The CDR3 is made up of 11 amino acids. CDR3 nucleotides: TGTGCCAGCAGCGCGGTGGGTGAGCAGTTCTTC. Protein product: CASSAVGEQFF. Using reference TRBV7-8 and TRBJ2-1 for the parts outside the CDR3, the full variable domain is GAGVSQSPRYKVAKRGQDVALRCDPISGHVSLFWYQQALGQGPEFLTYFQNEAQLDKSGLPSDRFFAERPEGSVSTLKIQRTQQEDSAVYLCASSAVGEQFFGPGTRLTVL.

This clonotype was counted a few times. This sequence joins TRBV20-1 and TRBJ1-1, with 7 bases lining up with TRBD1. V lost 5 bases to trimming and J lost 8 bases; unmatched junction nucleotides: 17. CDR1 DFQATT and CDR2 SNEGSKA come from the germline V gene (reference sequence). The CDR3 runs to 15 residues. The chain's CDR3 is CSAAFFDRVGQEAFF. The CDR3 coding sequence is TGCAGTGCTGCCTTCTTTGACAGGGTAGGGCAGGAAGCTTTCTTT.

The chain carries TRBV13 and TRBJ2-1; D may be TRBD2 (5 bases). The CDR3 contains 16 residues. Per germline, CDR1 PRHDT and CDR2 FYEKMQ (reference sequence). V dropped 4 bases and J dropped 2 bases, with 15 bases sitting between them. CDR3 sequence: CASSSYLEGPYNEQFF. The CDR3 nucleotides are TGTGCCAGCAGCTCGTATCTAGAGGGCCCCTACAATGAGCAGTTCTTC. Complete variable domain (other parts from reference TRBV13 and TRBJ2-1): AAGVIQSPRHLIKEKRETATLKCYPIPRHDTVYWYQQGPGQDPQFLISFYEKMQSDKGSIPDRFSAQQFSDYHSELNMSSLELGDSALYFCASSSYLEGPYNEQFFGPGTRLTVL.

DNA of the CDR3: TGCGCCAGCAGCCAGGAGGGGGGACAAGGCGACACCGGGGAGCTGTTTTTT. Translating gives CASSQEGGQGDTGELFF. This chain uses TRBV4-1 with TRBJ2-2, with D possibly being TRBD1 or TRBD2 (6 bases each). V was clipped by 3 bases and J by 3 bases, with 17 bases between them. Germline V gene data show CDR1 as MGHRA and CDR2 as YSYEKL. This CDR3 comprises 17 residues.

The chain recombines TRBV27 with TRBJ1-5; D is ambiguous. The V and J ends lost 3 bases and 5 bases respectively, with 11 bases between them. CDR1 MNHEY and CDR2 SMNVEV come from the germline V gene (reference sequence). There are 14 residues in the CDR3. The CDR3 DNA reads TGTGCCAGCAGTTTGATGGCAGATCATCAGCCCCAGCATTTT. Its translation: CASSLMADHQPQHF.

V is TRBV5-1 and J is TRBJ1-1, with 10 positions matching TRBD1. V was pared by 4 bases and J by 2 bases, with 5 bases of the junction left unmatched. The CDR3 is 15 amino acids. CDR1 SGHRS and CDR2 YFSETQ come from the germline V gene. The CDR3 sequence: CASSAGQGDNTEAFF. For the CDR3, the DNA is TGCGCCAGCAGCGCCGGACAGGGGGACAACACTGAAGCTTTCTTT.

This clonotype was seen repeatedly, ten times or more. The chain is built from TRBV18 and TRBJ2-7, with 7 bases fitting TRBD2. Germline loops: CDR1 KGHSH, CDR2 LQKENI. V was pared by 3 bases and J by 3 bases, with 8 bases of the junction left unmatched. This CDR3 has 15 residues. CDR3 nucleotides: TGTGCCAGCTCACCTTCTAGCGGAGCGGTCTACGAGCAGTACGTC. Its translation: CASSPSSGAVYEQYV.

The sample holds a few counts of this clonotype. J is TRBJ2-1 and V is TRBV11-2, with 8 bases lining up with TRBD2. This CDR3 is 19 amino acids long. Germline V gene data show CDR1 as SGHAT and CDR2 as FQNNGV. V lost 0 bases and J lost 0; bases outside the gene matches: 10. The DNA for the CDR3 is TGTGCCAGCAGCTTAGATCAGCTAGCGGGCCTTAGCTCCTACAATGAGCAGTTCTTC. It yields the protein CASSLDQLAGLSSYNEQFF.

This clonotype was seen repeatedly, ten times or more. V is TRBV5-1 and J is TRBJ2-1; 12 nucleotides match TRBD2. V lost 5 bases and J lost 5; bases outside the gene matches: 5. Germline lookup yields CDR1 SGHRS and CDR2 YFSETQ. This CDR3 comprises 15 residues. This chain's CDR3 is CASSRTSGTHNEQFF. The CDR3 coding sequence is TGCGCCAGCAGTCGGACTAGCGGGACCCACAATGAGCAGTTCTTC.

In its sample, this clonotype was seen a few times. The chain uses TRBV7-2 and TRBJ2-3; no definite D call. Germline CDR1 reads SGHTA; CDR2 reads FQGNSA. This CDR3 comprises 15 residues. V was pared by 5 bases and J by 6 bases, with 18 bases between. CDR3 coding DNA: TGTGCCAGCAGCCGAGAGGTTAACCAGGCGGATACGCAGTATTTT. It is translated as CASSREVNQADTQYF.

This chain joins TRBV6-6 and TRBJ2-7; D gene unclear. The CDR3 extends over 13 amino acids. Trimming took off 5 bases at V and 7 bases at J, with 15 bases between the two ends. Germline assignment: CDR1 MNHNY and CDR2 SVGAGI (reference sequence). CDR3 amino acids: CASSPLVGREQYV. The CDR3 DNA is TGTGCCAGCAGTCCTTTGGTAGGGCGAGAGCAGTACGTC.

The chain links TRBV11-2 to TRBJ1-1; no firm D call. This CDR3 has 12 amino acids. The V gene lost 5 bases and the J gene lost 4 bases, with 8 bases spanning the gap. Germline CDR1 is SGHAT and CDR2 is FQNNGV. CDR3 sequence (DNA): TGTGCCAGCAGCCAAGATCGCACTGAAGCTTTCTTT. It encodes CASSQDRTEAFF.

This clonotype was counted between two and nine times. The CDR3 is CSASNAGPDTQYF. In nucleotides, the CDR3 is TGCAGTGCTAGCAATGCGGGACCAGATACGCAGTATTTT. The chain employs TRBV20-1 and TRBJ2-3; TRBD2 might be the D (6 bases). The germline CDR1 and CDR2 sequences are DFQATT and SNEGSKA (reference sequence). The CDR3 is made up of 13 amino acids. Trimming cost V 3 bases and J 4 bases, with 11 bases left between them.

This chain joins TRBV19 and TRBJ1-1; no clear D gene. Trimming removed 5 bases at V and 0 bases at J, with 10 bases between. Germline V CDR1 and CDR2: LNHDA, SQIVND (reference sequence). The CDR3 is made up of 14 amino acids. CDR3 nucleotide sequence: TGTGCCAGTAGTGCGAGACGGTTGAACACTGAAGCTTTCTTT. It specifies CASSARRLNTEAFF.

This chain uses TRBV2 with TRBJ1-2; D unclear. Germline CDR1 reads SNHLY; CDR2 reads FYNNEI. V gave up 7 bases and J gave up 3 bases, with 18 bases separating them. This CDR3 is built from 15 residues. The CDR3 loop reads CASTMTPGTHYGYTF. CDR3 sequence (DNA): TGTGCCAGCACTATGACCCCGGGTACTCACTATGGCTACACCTTC.

This clonotype was seen only a few times. The J gene is TRBJ2-7, the V gene TRBV27; a weak D match, TRBD1 (5 bases). CDR1 MNHEY and CDR2 SMNVEV come from the germline V gene (reference sequence). The CDR3 covers 14 residues. Trimming cost V 0 bases and J 4 bases, with 10 bases left between them. The CDR3 region is CASSLSGRVYEQYF. Here the CDR3 DNA reads TGTGCCAGCAGTTTATCGGGCAGGGTGTACGAGCAGTACTTC.